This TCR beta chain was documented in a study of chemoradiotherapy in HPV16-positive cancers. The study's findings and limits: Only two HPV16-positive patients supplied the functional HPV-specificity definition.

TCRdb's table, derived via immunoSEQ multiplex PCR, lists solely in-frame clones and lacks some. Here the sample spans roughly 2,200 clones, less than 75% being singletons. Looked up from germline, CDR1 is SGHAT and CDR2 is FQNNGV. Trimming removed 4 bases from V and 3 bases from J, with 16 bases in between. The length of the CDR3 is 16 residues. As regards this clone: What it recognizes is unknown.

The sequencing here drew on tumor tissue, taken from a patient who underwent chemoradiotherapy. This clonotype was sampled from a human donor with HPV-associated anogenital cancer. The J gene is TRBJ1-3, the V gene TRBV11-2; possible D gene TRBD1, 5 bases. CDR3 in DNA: TGTGCCAGCAGCTCCACTCAGGGTGGTGGTGGAAACACCATATATTTT. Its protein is CASSSTQGGGGNTIYF.